This is a list of T cell receptor beta chains from one sample in a study of CD8 T cells in ankylosing spondylitis. TCRdb analysed the 5' RACE reads with MiXCR anew, one entry per CDR3 protein. This sample has approximately 540,000 distinct CDR3 sequences, with approximately 12% found just once. Sequenced material: blood, either unsorted or a sorted T cell fraction (not recorded which). These TCRs come from a male donor with ankylosing spondylitis. Each CDR3 is given with its conserved first and last residue. Fields, in order: D gene, clone size, V gene, J gene, CDR3 DNA, CDR3 protein. The D gene is left open where the match is weak. Clone size, where shown, is once, few, many, or a class for clones that have expanded.

-	few	TRBV12-3/TRBV12-4	TRBJ2-1	TGTGCCAGCACCAAATTAGCAAGCTCCTACAATGAGCAGTTCTTC	CASTKLASSYNEQFF
TRBD2	many	TRBV29-1	TRBJ2-7	TGCAGCGTTGTGTCGTCTAGCGGGACCTACGAGCAGTACTTC	CSVVSSSGTYEQYF
-	-	TRBV5-6	TRBJ1-2	TGTGCCAGCAGACCACAGGGCGACTATGGCTACACCTTC	CASRPQGDYGYTF
-	few	TRBV14	TRBJ2-1	TGTGCCAGCAGCCCGGGAGCTCTCAATGAGCAGTTCTTC	CASSPGALNEQFF
-	-	TRBV24-1	TRBJ1-1	TGTGCCACCAGGGACAACATGAACACTGAAGCTTTCTTT	CATRDNMNTEAFF
-	few	TRBV20-1	TRBJ2-7	TGCAGTGCTAGAGCAACAGGAATCCACGAGCAGTACTTC	CSARATGIHEQYF
-	-	TRBV5-1	TRBJ1-1	TGCGCCAGCAGCTTGTGGGCAGGGACGGACACTGAAGCTTTCTTT	CASSLWAGTDTEAFF
-	-	TRBV9	TRBJ2-1	TGTGCCAGCAGCGGGACGGGGACCTGGGATGAGCAGTTCTTC	CASSGTGTWDEQFF
TRBD1	once	TRBV12-3/TRBV12-4	TRBJ2-4	TGTGCCAGCAGCCGGACAGGCTTAACCAAAAACATTCAGTACTTC	CASSRTGLTKNIQYF
-	-	TRBV6-1	TRBJ2-2	TGTGCCAGCAGTGATCTGAGGGGCTTTGGTACCGGGGAGCTGTTTTTT	CASSDLRGFGTGELFF
TRBD2	few	TRBV4-2	TRBJ2-3	TGTGCCAGCAGCCAAGGGCTAGCGGAGCTAATCACAGATACGCAGTATTTT	CASSQGLAELITDTQYF
-	-	TRBV12-3/TRBV12-4	TRBJ2-1	TGTGCCAGCAGTTTACGGGACTTGGGCTCCTACAATGAGCAGTTCTTC	CASSLRDLGSYNEQFF
TRBD2	-	TRBV2	TRBJ2-1	TGTGCCAGCAGTGATACGGGGGGTTACAATGAGCAGTTCTTC	CASSDTGGYNEQFF
TRBD1	few	TRBV7-9	TRBJ2-4	TGTGCCAGCAGCGGCAGGGGGCCCAAAAACATTCAGTACTTC	CASSGRGPKNIQYF
-	-	TRBV9	TRBJ1-6	TGTGCCAGCAGCGCCGAAGAGGGGGATTCACCCCTCCACTTT	CASSAEEGDSPLHF
-	-	TRBV18	TRBJ1-4	TGTGCCAGCTCGTCAAGAACGGCGGGCGCTAATGAAAAACTGTTTTTT	CASSSRTAGANEKLFF
-	few	TRBV5-1	TRBJ2-7	TGCGCCAGCAGCTCCTACCTGGCAGGCACCTACGAGCAGTACTTC	CASSSYLAGTYEQYF
-	-	TRBV20-1	TRBJ2-7	TGCAGTGTCGACTACACCTCCTACGAGCAGTACTTC	CSVDYTSYEQYF
-	few	TRBV6-1	TRBJ1-6	TGTGCCAGCATCTCGGAGGGGGGTTCAGGCTCACCCCTCCACTTT	CASISEGGSGSPLHF
-	-	TRBV6-1	TRBJ2-3	TGTGCCAGCAGTGACGGGTCCTCAGATACGCAGTATTTT	CASSDGSSDTQYF
TRBD1	few	TRBV14	TRBJ1-1	TGTGCCAGCAGCCGGCGACAGGGGAATATGAACACTGAAGCTTTCTTT	CASSRRQGNMNTEAFF
-	-	TRBV6-1	TRBJ2-2	TGTGCCAGCAGTGAAACCCTGGTGACCATCAGCGTCACCGGGGAGCTGTTTTTT	CASSETLVTISVTGELFF
-	few	TRBV29-1	TRBJ2-3	TGCAGCGTTGAAATCAGGCTCCCTTTCACAGATACGCAGTATTTT	CSVEIRLPFTDTQYF
-	-	TRBV7-6	TRBJ2-1	TGTGCCAGCAGCTTAGTCGACGGATTCAATGAGCAGTTCTTC	CASSLVDGFNEQFF
TRBD1	-	TRBV29-1	TRBJ2-1	TGCAGCTCGGACGGACAGGGGAAATATGAGCAGTTCTTC	CSSDGQGKYEQFF
-	-	TRBV7-9	TRBJ2-1	TGTGCCAGCAGCTTAGTACTCGGGGTCAGTGAGCAGTTCTTC	CASSLVLGVSEQFF
-	-	TRBV3-1	TRBJ1-1	TGTGCCAGCAGCCAAGGAGGGGGGACAACGAACACTGAAGCTTTCTTT	CASSQGGGTTNTEAFF
-	many	TRBV24-1	TRBJ2-1	TGTGCCACCAGTGTCTCCTCCGGGACCGCGAAGCAGTTCTTC	CATSVSSGTAKQFF
-	many	TRBV5-1	TRBJ1-2	TGCGCCAGCAGCCCGACCGGGGGGGGCTATGGCTACACCTTC	CASSPTGGGYGYTF
-	-	TRBV9	TRBJ2-7	TGTGCCAGCAGCCAAGGACAGCTCGAATCCTACGAGCAGTACTTC	CASSQGQLESYEQYF
TRBD2	many	TRBV5-1	TRBJ2-1	TGCGCCAGCCGACTGGGCGGGGGTTACAATGAGCAGTTCTTC	CASRLGGGYNEQFF
TRBD2	-	TRBV24-1	TRBJ2-1	TGTGCCACCAGTGACCAGGGACTAGGTTTAAATGAGCAGTTCTTC	CATSDQGLGLNEQFF
-	many	TRBV3-1	TRBJ2-4	TGTGCCAGCAGCCCCGCCTTGGCCAAAAACATTCAGTACTTC	CASSPALAKNIQYF
-	-	TRBV9	TRBJ2-1	TGTGCCAGCAGCGTAGGAATCGTGGAGAGCAGCTACAATGAGCAGTTCTTC	CASSVGIVESSYNEQFF
TRBD2	-	TRBV24-1	TRBJ2-2	TGTGCCACCAGTGACCCCACTAGCGATTCCGGGGAGCTGTTTTTT	CATSDPTSDSGELFF
-	-	TRBV12-3/TRBV12-4	TRBJ2-6	TGTGCCAGCAGTTTAGACCTTGGGGCCAACGTCCTGACTTTC	CASSLDLGANVLTF
-	-	TRBV5-1	TRBJ2-1	TGCGCCAGCAGCGGTCGCGGAGAGCAGTTCTTC	CASSGRGEQFF
-	few	TRBV4-2	TRBJ2-7	TGTGCCAGCAGCCAAGCGGGATACGAGCAGTACTTC	CASSQAGYEQYF
-	-	TRBV7-2	TRBJ2-3	TGTGCCAGCAGCCCTTTCTCTCTTACGCAGTATTTT	CASSPFSLTQYF